This T cell receptor beta chain was found in a study of cytomegalovirus exposure and HLA in healthy donors. Germline CDR1 is MNHEY and CDR2 is SMNVEV (reference sequence). The CDR3 extends over 19 amino acids. It was with 60 Vbeta and 13 Jbeta primers that the PCR ran. Produced via immunoSEQ multiplex PCR; TCRdb's table is partial and in-frame only. Counted here are about 83,000 clones, roughly 79% occurring once; the ten biggest clones make up approximately 1.9%. The specimen was PBMCs. The receptor was isolated from a woman in her twenties or thirties in good health and CMV-seronegative. The chain joins TRBV27 to TRBJ2-5; D perhaps matches TRBD1 (5 bases). Matching the DNA end better, TRBJ2-7 makes the J call doubtful. CDR3 in amino acids: CASSLSGPNQGPDSYEQYF. In DNA, the CDR3 is TGTGCCAGCAGTTTATCGGGGCCAAATCAAGGCCCGGATTCCTACGAGCAGTACTTC.